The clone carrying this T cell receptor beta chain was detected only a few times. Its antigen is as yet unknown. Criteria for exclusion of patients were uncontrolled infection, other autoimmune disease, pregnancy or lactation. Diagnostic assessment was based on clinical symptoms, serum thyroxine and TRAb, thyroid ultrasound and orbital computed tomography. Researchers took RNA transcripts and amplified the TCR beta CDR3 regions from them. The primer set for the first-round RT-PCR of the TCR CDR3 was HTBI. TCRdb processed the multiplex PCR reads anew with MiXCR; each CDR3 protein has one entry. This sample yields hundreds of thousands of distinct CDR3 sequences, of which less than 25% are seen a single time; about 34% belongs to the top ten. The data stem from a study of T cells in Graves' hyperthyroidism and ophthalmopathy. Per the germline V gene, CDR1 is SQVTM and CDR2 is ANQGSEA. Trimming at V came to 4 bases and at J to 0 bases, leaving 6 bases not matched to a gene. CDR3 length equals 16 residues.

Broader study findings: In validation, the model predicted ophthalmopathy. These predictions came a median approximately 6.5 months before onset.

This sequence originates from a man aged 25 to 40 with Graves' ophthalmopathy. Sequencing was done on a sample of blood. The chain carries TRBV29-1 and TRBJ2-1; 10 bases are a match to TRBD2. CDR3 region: CSVGGAGGSSYNEQFF. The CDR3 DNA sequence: TGCAGCGTTGGAGGAGCGGGGGGGAGCTCCTACAATGAGCAGTTCTTC.